The clone carrying this TCR beta chain was seen repeatedly, ten times or more. What it binds is unknown. The data belong to a study of CD8 T cells in ankylosing spondylitis. Study results and limitations: CD8+ by phenotype, disease-linked clones were relatively rare in peripheral blood. Disease-associated clones were reportedly significantly overrepresented in matched ankylosing spondylitis synovial fluid. Seemingly characteristic of ankylosing spondylitis blood was a TCR beta motif consisting of 7 or 8 highly homologous variants.

The CDR3 is 21 residues long. V shed 0 bases and J shed 0 bases, with 24 bases lying between them. Germline assignment: CDR1 MGHRA and CDR2 YSYEKL. Quantitative 5'-RACE with molecular barcodes was used to make the TCR beta libraries. TCRdb called the 5' RACE reads again in MiXCR, with one record for every CDR3 protein. The sample carries a few hundred thousand distinct CDR3 sequences, roughly 8% recorded once. Sequencing was done on a sample of blood, either unsorted or a sorted T cell fraction (not recorded which). This receptor was identified in a male donor with ankylosing spondylitis. The chain has TRBV4-1 and TRBJ2-1; possibly TRBD1 for D (6 bases). CDR3 loop: CASSQDLGTPNLGGSYNEQFF. Written as DNA, the CDR3 is TGCGCCAGCAGCCAAGATTTGGGGACACCCAACCTAGGGGGCTCCTACAATGAGCAGTTCTTC.